The T cell receptor beta chain described here comes from a study of regulatory T cells in long-lasting Graves disease. Across the study: Graves' patients, newly diagnosed, had taken antithyroid drugs under 3 months.

Time point noted: newly diagnosed GD, antithyroid drugs for less than 3 months. Making the TCR library involved RNA that had been extracted from PBMCs. Libraries of TCR beta came from iRepertoire HTBI primers plus Arm-PCR of CDR3 regions. MiXCR, run by TCRdb on the multiplex PCR reads, gives a single entry per CDR3 protein. Of under 800,000 distinct CDR3 sequences in the sample, 15% to 20% are singletons; the top ten hold about 18%. This clonotype was observed a handful of times. Unmatched junction bases numbered 7, after V lost 5 bases and J lost 8 bases. Germline CDR1 is SEHNR and CDR2 is FQNEAQ (reference sequence). This CDR3 comprises 14 residues. This sample was shared with a second study, whose subject was T cells in Graves' hyperthyroidism and ophthalmopathy. That work adds: Absent ophthalmopathy progression within 18 months defined stable Graves' hyperthyroidism.

The sequence was collected from a woman aged 25 to 45 with Graves disease. The chain carries TRBV7-9 and TRBJ2-1, with 9 bases matching TRBD1. Sequencing used peripheral blood mononuclear cells (PBMCs), obtained at new diagnosis, from a patient treated with antithyroid drugs. The CDR3 reads CASSPGQGGDEQFF. Written as DNA, the CDR3 is TGTGCCAGCAGCCCGGGACAGGGTGGCGATGAGCAGTTCTTC.